Below, 24 T cell receptor beta chains from the same sample are listed, as sequenced in a study of regulatory T cells in long-lasting Graves disease. Researchers made TCR beta libraries by using iRepertoire HTBI primers and running Arm-PCR on CDR3 regions. MiXCR was run by TCRdb on the multiplex PCR reads, yielding one entry per CDR3 protein. Among roughly 450,000 distinct CDR3 sequences listed, roughly 23% were seen once. Sample time point: persistent/refractory GD, antithyroid drugs over 5 years with positive TRAb. Extracted PBMC RNA gave rise to the TCR library. Sequencing used peripheral blood mononuclear cells (PBMCs), obtained when the disease was refractory, from a patient treated with antithyroid drugs. The source of these receptors is a female donor with Graves disease.

The table lists this clonotype with a few counts. The V gene is TRBV7-9, the J gene TRBJ1-4; D unresolved. The CDR3 has 14 amino acids. V lost 5 bases, J lost 7 bases, and 14 bases lay in between. Germline values: CDR1 SEHNR, CDR2 FQNEAQ (reference sequence). For the CDR3, the DNA is TGTGCCAGCAGCCCGGGAGGAGGGCGTGAAAAACTGTTTTTT. As protein: CASSPGGGREKLFF.

The chain has TRBV20-1 and TRBJ1-1; 7 nucleotides line up with TRBD1. Germline V CDR1 and CDR2: DFQATT, SNEGSKA (reference sequence). The J segment lost 5 bases and the V segment lost 1 base, leaving 16 bases of the junction unmatched. This CDR3 comprises 17 residues. CDR3 in amino acids: CSARAPAGTSQGTEAFF. The DNA for the CDR3 is TGCAGTGCTAGAGCTCCTGCCGGGACCTCACAGGGGACTGAAGCTTTCTTT.

V usage is TRBV12-3 or TRBV12-4 and J usage is TRBJ2-5, with D perhaps matching TRBD1 (6 bases). V was clipped by 1 base and J by 5 bases, with 17 bases between them. This CDR3 has 16 amino acids. The CDR3 protein is CASSLGTGAGVETQYF. The CDR3 DNA is TGTGCCAGCAGTTTAGGGACCGGGGCAGGGGTTGAGACCCAGTACTTC.

This clonotype was picked up one time. The chain recombines TRBV28 with TRBJ2-3, with D possibly matching TRBD2 (6 bases). Trimming took off 5 bases at V and 1 base at J, with 13 bases between the two ends. The CDR3 is made up of 15 amino acids. Germline values: CDR1 MDHEN, CDR2 SYDVKM. In nucleotides, the CDR3 is TGTGCCAGCAGTCCAACGGGACTGGGCACAGATACGCAGTATTTT. Encoded protein: CASSPTGLGTDTQYF. Full variable domain (outside the CDR3, taken from reference TRBV28 and TRBJ2-3): DVKVTQSSRYLVKRTGEKVFLECVQDMDHENMFWYRQDPGLGLRLIYFSYDVKMKEKGDIPEGYSVSREKKERFSLILESASTNQTSMYLCASSPTGLGTDTQYFGPGTRLTVL.

J is TRBJ1-2 and V is TRBV7-2; D perhaps matches TRBD1 (5 bases). V was shortened by 5 bases and J by 7 bases, with 14 bases between the two germline ends. Germline CDR1 and CDR2: SGHTA and FQGNSA. The CDR3 is 13 amino acids. In DNA form, the CDR3 reads TGTGCCAGCAGCCCCCGGGACCTTTTTGGCTACACCTTC. Protein sequence: CASSPRDLFGYTF.

At least ten counts were recorded for this clonotype. The V call is TRBV12-5, the J call TRBJ2-5, with TRBD1 as a possible D gene (6 bases). Germline V CDR1 and CDR2: LGHNT, FRNRAP. The CDR3 loop spans 13 amino acids. V lost 7 bases and J 10 bases, leaving 19 bases between the germline ends. The CDR3 loop reads CASVPGQSPDQYF. The CDR3 DNA reads TGTGCTAGTGTCCCCGGACAGTCGCCGGACCAGTACTTC. The variable domain in full, completed from reference TRBV12-5 and TRBJ2-5, reads DARVTQTPRHKVTEMGQEVTMRCQPILGHNTVFWYRQTMMQGLELLAYFRNRAPLDDSGMPKDRFSAEMPDATLATLKIQPSEPRDSAVYFCASVPGQSPDQYFGPGTRLLVL.

The chain uses TRBV7-2 and TRBJ2-1, with D maybe TRBD1 (5 bases). V lost 5 bases and J lost 3, with 8 bases in between. The CDR3 has 13 residues. In germline, CDR1 is SGHTA, CDR2 FQGNSA. Here the CDR3 DNA reads TGTGCCAGCAGCCAACAGGTCTACAATGAGCAGTTCTTC. The encoded protein is CASSQQVYNEQFF.

The gene calls are TRBV7-3 and TRBJ1-2; D is ambiguous. The V and J ends lost 1 base and 8 bases respectively, with 17 bases between them. Germline V gene lookup returns CDR1 SGHTA and CDR2 FQGTGA. CDR3 size: 15 residues. CDR3 sequence (DNA): TGTGCCAGCAGCTTAAACCCAACAGTAGTTCTGGGCTACACCTTC. Amino acids: CASSLNPTVVLGYTF.

This clonotype was counted ten times or more. The V call is TRBV11-2, the J call TRBJ2-5, with a possible D match to TRBD2 (5 bases). V lost 3 bases to trimming and J lost 3 bases, with 11 bases between them. CDR1 and CDR2 from the germline V gene are SGHAT and FQNNGV. CDR3 length equals 14 residues. The CDR3 region has the DNA TGTGCCAGCAGCTTCGGACTCCTGAAAGAGACCCAGTACTTC. Protein: CASSFGLLKETQYF. Complete variable domain (other parts from reference TRBV11-2 and TRBJ2-5): EAGVAQSPRYKIIEKRQSVAFWCNPISGHATLYWYQQILGQGPKLLIQFQNNGVVDDSQLPKDRFSAERLKGVDSTLKIQPAKLEDSAVYLCASSFGLLKETQYFGPGTRLLVL.

This clonotype was counted at least ten times. The J gene is TRBJ1-1, the V gene TRBV2; TRBD1 might be the D (5 bases). Looked up from germline, CDR1 is SNHLY and CDR2 is FYNNEI. CDR3 length equals 12 residues. V lost 7 bases, J lost 3 bases, and 9 bases lay in between. CDR3 region: CASKGIDTEAFF. Here the CDR3 DNA reads TGTGCCAGCAAGGGGATCGACACTGAAGCTTTCTTT.

This clonotype was counted at least ten times. The CDR3 sequence: CAISTDRGYDEQYF. The DNA of the CDR3 is TGTGCCATCAGTACGGACAGGGGGTACGACGAGCAGTACTTC. The rearrangement joins TRBV10-3 to TRBJ2-7; 10 positions agree with TRBD1. V was pared by 5 bases and J by 5 bases, with 6 bases of the junction left unmatched. The CDR3 spans 14 residues. Germline lookup yields CDR1 ENHRY and CDR2 SYGVKD.

The J gene is TRBJ1-1, the V gene TRBV4-1; TRBD1 matches 9 bases. V dropped 7 bases and J dropped 4; count of bases not matched to a gene: 10. CDR1 and CDR2 (germline): MGHRA, YSYEKL. This CDR3 is 15 amino acids long. The CDR3 protein is CASKGTGSRGTEAFF. The DNA of the CDR3 is TGCGCCAGCAAGGGGACAGGGAGTAGGGGCACTGAAGCTTTCTTT.

This clonotype appeared a few times. The V and J genes are TRBV19 and TRBJ2-7, with 7 bases matching TRBD2. Germline loops: CDR1 LNHDA, CDR2 SQIVND (reference sequence). V dropped 4 bases and J dropped 1; count of bases not matched to a gene: 4. CDR3 length: 14 amino acids. The CDR3 sequence: CASSTGRGSYEQYF. The CDR3 DNA sequence: TGTGCCAGTAGTACAGGGAGGGGTTCCTACGAGCAGTACTTC.

The chain recombines TRBV29-1 with TRBJ2-7; perhaps TRBD1 as D (5 bases). The CDR3 spans 11 residues. Trimming shortened V by 5 bases and J by 4 bases, and 9 bases separated the two germline ends. The germline V gene has CDR1 SQVTM and CDR2 ANQGSEA. The CDR3 loop reads CSVQGSYEQYF. The DNA of the CDR3 is TGCAGCGTTCAGGGTAGTTACGAGCAGTACTTC.

Only one count was recorded for this clonotype. V usage is TRBV25-1 and J usage is TRBJ1-1; tentative D call: TRBD1 (6 bases). V was shortened by 3 bases and J by 6 bases, with 14 bases between the two germline ends. Germline CDR1 and CDR2: MGHDK and SYGVNS. This CDR3 is 14 amino acids long. The CDR3 region is CASSETGGYSEAFF. The DNA of the CDR3 is TGTGCCAGCAGTGAGACAGGCGGGTATTCTGAAGCTTTCTTT. The full variable domain, in which reference TRBV25-1 and TRBJ1-1 provide the parts outside the CDR3, is EADIYQTPRYLVIGTGKKITLECSQTMGHDKMYWYQQDPGMELHLIHYSYGVNSTEKGDLSSESTVSRIRTEHFPLTLESARPSHTSQYLCASSETGGYSEAFFGQGTRLTVV.

This clonotype was counted ten times or more. This sequence joins TRBV7-2 and TRBJ1-2, with TRBD1 matching over 7 bases. The V gene end was trimmed by 6 bases and the J gene end by 0 bases; junction bases not matched to a gene: 4. The CDR3 is 14 residues long. Germline CDR1 reads SGHTA; CDR2 reads FQGNSA. CDR3 bases: TGTGCCAGCAGTCCTGGGACAGCTAACTATGGCTACACCTTC. Translation gives CASSPGTANYGYTF.

This clonotype was picked up many times. This chain joins TRBV2 and TRBJ2-7; 7 bases align to TRBD1. The CDR3 loop spans 13 amino acids. Per germline, CDR1 SNHLY and CDR2 FYNNEI. The V gene end was trimmed by 5 bases and the J gene end by 3 bases; junction bases not matched to a gene: 4. CDR3 residues: CASSHGTDYEQYF. CDR3 DNA: TGTGCCAGCAGTCATGGGACAGACTACGAGCAGTACTTC.

This clonotype was recorded many times. This rearrangement joins TRBV6-1 to TRBJ2-7, with D unresolved. Trimming removed 6 bases at V and 5 bases at J, with 11 bases between. Germline CDR1 reads MNHNS; CDR2 reads SASEGT. CDR3 size: 12 residues. The CDR3 DNA follows: TGTGCCAGCAGCACGACTGGGCACGAGCAGTACTTC. Protein sequence: CASSTTGHEQYF.

This clonotype appeared many times. This chain connects TRBV28 to TRBJ2-7; D might be TRBD1 (6 bases). The CDR3 runs to 16 residues. V lost 6 bases and J 0 bases, leaving 18 bases between the germline ends. Germline V gene sequence: CDR1 MDHEN, CDR2 SYDVKM. The CDR3 bases are TGTGCCAGCAGCTCAGGTGGACAGACAGTCTCCTACGAGCAGTACTTC. Amino acids: CASSSGGQTVSYEQYF.

V usage is TRBV4-1 and J usage is TRBJ2-1, with D hard to call. The germline CDR1 and CDR2 sequences are MGHRA and YSYEKL. The CDR3 has 14 amino acids. V shed 4 bases and J shed 4 bases, with 11 bases lying between them. In DNA form, the CDR3 reads TGCGCCAGCAGCCCCTTCTCTATTTACAATGAGCAGTTCTTC. Encoded protein: CASSPFSIYNEQFF.

This clonotype was seen more than once but under ten times. The genes are TRBV7-2 and TRBJ2-5; 10 positions agree with TRBD2. The germline CDR1 and CDR2 sequences are SGHTA and FQGNSA. This CDR3 has 16 amino acids. The J segment lost 2 bases and the V segment lost 5 bases, leaving 8 bases of the junction unmatched. In nucleotides, the CDR3 is TGTGCCAGCAGCCCCAGCCGAGCGGGGGGGCAAGAGACCCAGTACTTC. It encodes CASSPSRAGGQETQYF. Variable domain in full (rest from reference TRBV7-2 and TRBJ2-5): GAGVSQSPSNKVTEKGKDVELRCDPISGHTALYWYRQSLGQGLEFLIYFQGNSAPDKSGLPSDRFSAERTGGSVSTLTIQRTQQEDSAVYLCASSPSRAGGQETQYFGPGTRLLVL.

This clonotype was detected only a few times. This chain joins TRBV11-1 and TRBJ2-2, with 8 nucleotides matching TRBD1. V gave up 5 bases and J gave up 6 bases; unmatched junction bases: 11. Germline CDR1 reads SGHAT; CDR2 reads FQDESV (reference sequence). This CDR3 contains 16 residues. CDR3 loop: CASSRGQGSRSGELFF. CDR3 sequence (DNA): TGTGCCAGCAGCCGCGGACAGGGAAGTCGATCCGGGGAGCTGTTTTTT.

This clonotype was detected ten times or more. The chain links TRBV28 to TRBJ2-4, with 9 bases that match TRBD1. The CDR3 has 18 amino acids. Germline-derived CDR1 and CDR2 are MDHEN and SYDVKM. V gave up 6 bases and J gave up 0 bases; unmatched junction bases: 12. The chain's CDR3 is CASSSPTRTGEAKNIQYF. The CDR3 nucleotides are TGTGCCAGCAGCTCCCCCACCCGGACAGGGGAAGCCAAAAACATTCAGTACTTC.

At least ten counts were recorded for this clonotype. This chain links TRBV7-8 with TRBJ1-2; a possible D gene is TRBD1 (5 bases). CDR3 size: 13 residues. Trimming removed 1 base from V and 8 bases from J, with 11 bases in between. CDR1 and CDR2 (germline): SGHVS, FQNEAQ. The CDR3 nucleotides are TGTGCCAGCAGCTTAGACAGGTCCCTAGGCTACACCTTC. Translated, it gives CASSLDRSLGYTF.